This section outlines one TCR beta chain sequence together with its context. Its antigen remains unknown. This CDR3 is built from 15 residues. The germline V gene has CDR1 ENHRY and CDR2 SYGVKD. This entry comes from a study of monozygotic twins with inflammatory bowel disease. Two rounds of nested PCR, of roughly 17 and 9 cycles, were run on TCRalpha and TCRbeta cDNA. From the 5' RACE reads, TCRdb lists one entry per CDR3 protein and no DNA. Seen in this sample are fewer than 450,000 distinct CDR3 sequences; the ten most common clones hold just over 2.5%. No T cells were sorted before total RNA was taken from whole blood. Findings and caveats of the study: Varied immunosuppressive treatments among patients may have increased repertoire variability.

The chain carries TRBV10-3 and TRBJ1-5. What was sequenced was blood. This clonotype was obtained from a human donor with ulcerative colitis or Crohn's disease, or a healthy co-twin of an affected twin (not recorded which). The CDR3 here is CAISESTPSNQPQHF.